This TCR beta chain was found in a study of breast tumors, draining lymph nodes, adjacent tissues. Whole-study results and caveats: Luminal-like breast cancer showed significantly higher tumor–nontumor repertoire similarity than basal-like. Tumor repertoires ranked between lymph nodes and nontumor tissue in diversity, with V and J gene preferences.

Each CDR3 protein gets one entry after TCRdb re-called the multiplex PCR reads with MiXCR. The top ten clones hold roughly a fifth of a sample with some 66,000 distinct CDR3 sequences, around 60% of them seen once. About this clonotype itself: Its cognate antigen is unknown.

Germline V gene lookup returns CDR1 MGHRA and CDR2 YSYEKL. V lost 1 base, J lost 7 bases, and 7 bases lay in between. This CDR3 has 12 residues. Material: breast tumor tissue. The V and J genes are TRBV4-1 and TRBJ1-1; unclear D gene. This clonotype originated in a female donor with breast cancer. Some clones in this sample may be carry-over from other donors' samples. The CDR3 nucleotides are TGCGCCAGCAGCCAAGTTGGGGTTGAAGCTTTCTTT. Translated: CASSQVGVEAFF.